What follows describes a single TCR beta chain. No antigen is known for it. The germline V gene encodes CDR1 SQVTM and CDR2 ANQGSEA. The CDR3 is 11 residues long. Trimming cost V 3 bases and J 11 bases, with 13 bases left between them. The source of the sample is a study of graft-versus-host responses after intestinal transplantation. For the study at large: Recipients were all induced with anti-thymocyte globulin, then given tacrolimus and steroids for 2 to 3 years.

Clones were read by immunoSEQ multiplex PCR, and TCRdb kept only the in-frame ones, dropping some. In the table there are tens of thousands of clones, about 90% of which are singletons. This chain connects TRBV29-1 to TRBJ1-1; D remains ambiguous. Sequenced material: unstimulated CD4+ T cells sorted from spleen or lymph node cells, taken before intestinal transplant. The sequence derives from a human donor who received an intestinal transplant. The CDR3 reads CSVEWQAYAFF. CDR3 in DNA: TGCAGCGTTGAGTGGCAGGCCTACGCTTTCTTT.